This T cell receptor (beta chain) stems from a study of blood T cell repertoires in COVID-19. Overall study: Both acute and convalescent COVID-19 samples were obtained from the United States, Italy and Spain. In each case, the material was cDNA or gDNA derived from T cells, B-cell-depleted T cells, or PBMCs.

Participants' reported clinical history set cohort assignment. In the original analysis: Amplified reference gene primers provided the basis for estimating nucleated cell counts. The table came from immunoSEQ multiplex PCR; TCRdb's copy has only in-frame clones and leaves some out. V and J calls and clone size are copied from that table; D and trimming were computed from the DNA. The sample has 150,000 to 200,000 clones; about 85% are singletons. The sequencing sample was made of PBMCs or T cells enriched from blood (not recorded which). This receptor was taken from a woman aged 25 to 39 who had recovered from COVID-19.

The CDR3 region has the DNA TGTGCCAGTAGTATAGACGGGTTAGCGGCAGATACGCAGTATTTT. Its translation is CASSIDGLAADTQYF. The chain recombines TRBV19 with TRBJ2-3, with a tentative D call TRBD2 (6 bases). The CDR3 runs 15 residues. Trimming cost V 0 bases and J 4 bases, with 11 bases left between them. Germline V gives CDR1 LNHDA, CDR2 SQIVND (reference sequence).